This TCR beta chain is from a study of shared clonotypes between healthy human individuals. Assay used: immunoSEQ multiplex PCR; TCRdb lists only in-frame clones, some missing. Among about 580,000 clones listed, roughly 98% were seen once. In the naive CD8 group, cells lacked CD45RO and were positively selected for CCR7, so terminally differentiated effector memory CD45RA+ cells were left out. Material: naive CD8+ T cells sorted from blood. The sequence was obtained from a man between 25 and 39 years old in good health.

The CDR3 DNA is TGTGCCATCAGTGATGGTAGGACAGTCCACGAGCAGTACTTC. It is translated as CAISDGRTVHEQYF. V usage is TRBV10-3 and J usage is TRBJ2-7; tentative D call: TRBD1 (6 bases). The V gene lost 3 bases and the J gene lost 5 bases, with 14 bases spanning the gap. The CDR3 runs to 14 residues. Germline CDR1 ENHRY, CDR2 SYGVKD.